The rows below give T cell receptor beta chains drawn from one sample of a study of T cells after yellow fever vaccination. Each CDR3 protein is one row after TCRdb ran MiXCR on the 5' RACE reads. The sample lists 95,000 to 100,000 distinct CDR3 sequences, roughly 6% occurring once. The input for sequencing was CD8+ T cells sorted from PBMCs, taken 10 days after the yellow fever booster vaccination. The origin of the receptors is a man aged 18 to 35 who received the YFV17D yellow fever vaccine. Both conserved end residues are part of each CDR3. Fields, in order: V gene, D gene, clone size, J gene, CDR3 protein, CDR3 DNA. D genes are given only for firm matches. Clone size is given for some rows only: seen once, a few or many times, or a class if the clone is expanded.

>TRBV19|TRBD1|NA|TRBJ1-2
CASSIDGGGGDGYTF
TGTGCCAGTAGTATAGATGGAGGAGGGGGCGATGGCTACACCTTC
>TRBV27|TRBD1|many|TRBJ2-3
CASSEWTGGPDTQYF
TGTGCCAGCAGTGAGTGGACAGGGGGCCCAGATACGCAGTATTTT
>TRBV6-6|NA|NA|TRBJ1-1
CASSYPTRGTEAFF
TGTGCCAGCAGTTACCCCACTCGTGGGACTGAAGCTTTCTTT
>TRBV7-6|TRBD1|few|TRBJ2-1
CASSLMTGGSYNEQFF
TGTGCCAGCAGCTTAATGACAGGGGGCTCCTACAATGAGCAGTTCTTC
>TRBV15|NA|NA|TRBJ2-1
CATSRDTGRTINEQFF
TGTGCCACCAGCAGAGATACTGGACGGACGATTAATGAGCAGTTCTTC
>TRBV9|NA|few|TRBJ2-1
CASGVGSSYNEQFF
TGTGCCTCAGGGGTCGGGAGCTCCTACAATGAGCAGTTCTTC
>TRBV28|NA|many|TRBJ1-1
CASSFRGGNTEAFF
TGTGCCAGCAGTTTTCGGGGTGGGAACACTGAAGCTTTCTTT
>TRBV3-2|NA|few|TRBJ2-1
CASSQVNSAVSYNEQFF
TGTGCCAGCAGCCAAGTTAATTCAGCAGTATCCTACAATGAGCAGTTCTTC
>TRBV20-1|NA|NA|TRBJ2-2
CSAPRGRKTGELFF
TGCAGTGCGCCCCGGGGCCGTAAAACCGGGGAGCTGTTTTTT
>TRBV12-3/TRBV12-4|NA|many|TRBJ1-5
CASSYAGTYSNQPQHF
TGTGCCAGCAGTTACGCAGGGACTTATAGCAATCAGCCCCAGCATTTT
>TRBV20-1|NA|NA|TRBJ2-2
CSAPGRIAGELFF
TGCAGTGCCCCGGGTCGTATCGCCGGGGAGCTGTTTTTT
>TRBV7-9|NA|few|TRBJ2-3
CASSLGTAYTDTQYF
TGTGCCAGCAGCTTAGGGACAGCCTACACAGATACGCAGTATTTT
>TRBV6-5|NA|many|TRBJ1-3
CASSYPSGNTIYF
TGTGCCAGCAGTTACCCCAGTGGAAACACCATATATTTT
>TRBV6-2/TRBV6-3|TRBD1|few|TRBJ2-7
CASEGQGYEQYF
TGTGCCAGCGAGGGACAGGGATACGAGCAGTACTTC
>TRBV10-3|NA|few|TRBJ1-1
CAIFSGSGNTEAFF
TGTGCCATCTTCTCGGGTTCTGGGAACACTGAAGCTTTCTTT
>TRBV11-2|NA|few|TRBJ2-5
CASSLGSGGYQETQYF
TGTGCCAGCAGCTTAGGGTCAGGAGGGTACCAAGAGACCCAGTACTTC
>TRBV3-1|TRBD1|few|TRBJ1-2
CASSQGGQGGGYGYTF
TGTGCCAGCAGCCAAGGAGGCCAGGGGGGGGGCTATGGCTACACCTTC